Listed below are T cell receptor beta chains from one sample, sequenced in a study of a mutant IDH1 vaccine in newly diagnosed glioma. Their cognate antigens are unknown. Sequencing was performed with immunoSEQ multiplex PCR; in TCRdb, only in-frame clones are kept and a portion is missing. The sample comprises over 35,000 clones, approximately 84% of which are singletons, and around 2.5% rests with the top ten. Sequencing used PBMCs, obtained from a glioma patient whose treatment included an IDH1 peptide vaccine. The receptor set was obtained from a woman younger than 35 with glioma. Some clones in this sample may be carry-over from other donors' samples. Each CDR3 is given with its conserved first and last residue. D genes are given only for firm matches. The size entry is marked missing in some rows and otherwise reads once, few, many or a size class.

size	D	length	V	J	CDR3	DNA
NA	TRBD1	12	TRBV19	TRBJ2-7	CASGQGANERYF	TGTGCCAGTGGACAGGGGGCAAACGAGCGGTACTTC
NA	NA	19	TRBV7-2	TRBJ2-4	CASSFRGAGQEGAKNIQYF	TGTGCCAGCAGCTTCCGAGGGGCAGGGCAAGAGGGAGCCAAAAACATTCAGTACTTC
NA	NA	12	TRBV6-1	TRBJ2-5	CASSGRQETQYF	TGTGCCAGCAGTGGAAGGCAAGAGACCCAGTACTTC
once	TRBD1	15	TRBV9	TRBJ1-4	CASSPMGQGYEKLFF	TGTGCCAGCAGCCCGATGGGACAGGGATATGAAAAACTGTTTTTT
NA	NA	14	TRBV5-1	TRBJ1-4	CASSLGVSNEKLFF	TGCGCCAGCAGCTTAGGGGTATCTAATGAAAAACTGTTTTTT
NA	NA	12	TRBV5-4	TRBJ1-1	CASSVRKSEAFF	TGTGCCAGCAGCGTCCGAAAGTCTGAAGCTTTCTTT
NA	TRBD1	17	TRBV9	TRBJ1-1	CASSAWDRVGANTEAFF	TGTGCCAGCAGCGCCTGGGACAGGGTCGGCGCGAACACTGAAGCTTTCTTT
NA	NA	14	TRBV7-9	TRBJ1-5	CASSLGTAVEPQHF	TGTGCCAGCAGCTTAGGGACAGCCGTGGAGCCCCAGCATTTT
NA	NA	14	TRBV9	TRBJ1-4	CASSVGGSNEKLFF	TGTGCCAGCAGCGTAGGGGGATCTAATGAAAAACTGTTTTTT
NA	NA	15	TRBV5-4	TRBJ1-1	CASSLPRARYTEAFF	TGTGCCAGCAGCTTGCCCAGGGCGAGGTACACTGAAGCTTTCTTT
NA	TRBD1	15	TRBV5-1	TRBJ2-3	CASTTGTALTDTQYF	TGCGCCAGCACGACAGGGACCGCTCTCACAGATACGCAGTATTTT
NA	TRBD2	14	TRBV6-1	TRBJ2-7	CASRSGLAGAEQYF	TGTGCCAGCAGGAGTGGACTAGCGGGAGCCGAGCAGTACTTC
NA	NA	15	TRBV2	TRBJ2-5	CASSAGQTPQETQYF	TGTGCCAGCAGTGCGGGGCAGACCCCTCAAGAGACCCAGTACTTC
NA	TRBD2	13	TRBV5-1	TRBJ2-1	CASSWTRGNEQFF	TGCGCCAGCAGCTGGACTAGGGGCAATGAGCAGTTCTTC
few	NA	13	TRBV29-1	TRBJ1-1	CSVVGRLNTEAFF	TGCAGCGTTGTTGGACGTTTGAACACTGAAGCTTTCTTT
NA	NA	16	TRBV7-9	TRBJ2-3	CASSPHRGGYTDTQYF	TGTGCCAGCAGCCCTCATAGGGGCGGTTACACAGATACGCAGTATTTT
NA	TRBD2	14	TRBV29-1	TRBJ2-3	CSVSGLAAPDTQYF	TGCAGCGTCTCGGGACTAGCGGCCCCGGATACGCAGTATTTT
NA	NA	14	TRBV4-1	TRBJ2-1	CASSQGPGYNEQFF	TGCGCCAGCAGCCAAGGGCCAGGTTACAATGAGCAGTTCTTC